The source of this TCR beta chain is a study of T cells in Graves' hyperthyroidism and ophthalmopathy. Whole-study results and caveats: Stable hyperthyroidism was separated from ophthalmopathy by a model based on 13 V-J features.

Hyperthyroidism of Graves' type that showed no ophthalmopathy progression within 18 months was stable. Authors of the study amplified TCR beta CDR3 regions from RNA transcripts. When the TCR CDR3 underwent first-round RT-PCR, the HTBI primer set was used. Via MiXCR, TCRdb re-called the multiplex PCR reads, giving one row per CDR3 protein. The data contain a few hundred thousand distinct CDR3 sequences, about 13% of them singletons. Note on this clonotype: Its antigen is not identified. Since the CDR3 does not end with the conserved phenylalanine or tryptophan, this likely comes from a read error.

Per the germline V gene, CDR1 is GTSNPN and CDR2 is SVGIG (reference sequence). The CDR3 is made up of 15 amino acids. Trimming took off 0 bases at V and 1 base at J, with 10 bases between the two ends. V gene TRBV30 combines with J gene TRBJ2-1; D is uncertain. Sequencing input: blood. This receptor was obtained from a woman younger than 30 with Graves' hyperthyroidism. For the CDR3, the DNA is TGTGCCTGGAGTGTAGCCCTGGGTTCCTACAATGAGCAGTTCTCC. Amino acids: CAWSVALGSYNEQFS.